The clone carrying this TCR beta chain was detected only a few times. Its antigen remains unknown. This sample stems from a study of T cells after yellow fever vaccination. Study-level points and caveats: Abundant clonotypes (contaminants from the bulk population) could be present in FACS-sorted repertoires.

TCRdb fed the 5' RACE reads into MiXCR, producing one record per CDR3 protein. The sample contains approximately 160,000 distinct CDR3 sequences, 7% to 10% of which appear only once. The CDR3 has 11 residues. Germline assignment: CDR1 MNHEY and CDR2 SVGAGI. The V end lost 6 bases, the J end lost 5 bases, and 7 bases lay between the germline ends. The chain recombines TRBV6-5 with TRBJ1-1; a weak D match, TRBD1 (5 bases). The origin of this receptor is a man aged 18 to 29 who received the YFV17D yellow fever vaccine. The starting material was CD8+ T cells sorted from PBMCs, obtained 45 days after the yellow fever booster vaccination. CDR3 in DNA: TGTGCCAGCAGCGGGGGTACTGAAGCTTTCTTT. It translates to CASSGGTEAFF.